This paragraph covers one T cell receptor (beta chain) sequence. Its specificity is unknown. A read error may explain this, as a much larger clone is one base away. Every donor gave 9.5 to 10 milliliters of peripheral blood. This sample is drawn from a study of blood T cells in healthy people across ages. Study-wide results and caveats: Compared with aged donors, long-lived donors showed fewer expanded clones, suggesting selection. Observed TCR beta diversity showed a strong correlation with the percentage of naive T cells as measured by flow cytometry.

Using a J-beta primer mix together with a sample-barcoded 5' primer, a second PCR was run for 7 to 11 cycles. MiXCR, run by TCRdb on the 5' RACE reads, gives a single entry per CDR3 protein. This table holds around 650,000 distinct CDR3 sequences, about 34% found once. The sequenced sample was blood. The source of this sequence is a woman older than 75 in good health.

CDR3 residues: CASRASGGAADTQHF. In nucleotides, the CDR3 is TGTGCCAGCAGGGCTAGCGGGGGGGCGGCTGATACGCAGCATTTT. The chain links TRBV6-1 to TRBJ2-3; tentatively, D is TRBD1 (6 bases). TRBJ1-5 explains the end of the DNA better; the J call may be wrong. Germline assignment: CDR1 MNHNS and CDR2 SASEGT. This CDR3 contains 15 residues.